This TCR beta chain was retrieved from a study of blood T cells in healthy people across ages. Germline CDR1 reads SQVTM; CDR2 reads ANQGSEA. The V and J ends lost 2 bases and 4 bases respectively, with 12 bases between them. The CDR3 has 14 amino acids. The study isolated at least 6.5 million PBMCs from each sample. Combining a sample-barcoded 5' primer with a J-beta primer mix, a second PCR ran for roughly 7 to 12 cycles. One entry per CDR3 protein, called by TCRdb with MiXCR from the 5' RACE reads. This table has around 2 million distinct CDR3 sequences, roughly two fifths appearing once. The chain recombines TRBV29-1 with TRBJ2-1, with a tentative D call TRBD2 (7 bases). The source is a human donor in good health. The sample comprised blood. CDR3 region: CSVERGGTYNEQFF. CDR3 coding DNA: TGCAGCGTTGAAAGGGGGGGGACTTACAATGAGCAGTTCTTC.